This T cell receptor (beta chain) was documented in a study of tumor-infiltrating lymphocytes in primary liver carcinoma. For the study at large: Patients had primary liver carcinoma treated by surgical resection. The patient group consisted of men and women aged 30 to 69 years.

Notes on this clonotype: The antigen remains unidentified. Germline and junction disagree at one end, which may indicate a read error.

TCR beta cDNA was reverse-transcribed from roughly 520 ng of total RNA. The reaction used a constant-region primer and ProtoScript II reverse transcriptase. Sequencing libraries for TCR beta derived from three nested multiplex PCR rounds that used slightly modified ARM-PCR. Each CDR3 protein gets one entry after TCRdb re-called the multiplex PCR reads with MiXCR. This sample has about 330,000 distinct CDR3 sequences, with approximately 64% found just once. Study-wide points: Tumors had a top-250-clone fraction that was significantly higher than blood (p = 0.039). Reduced overlap was seen in tumor-adjacent and tumor-blood pairs versus tumor region pairs.

Germline DNA was also extracted, and blood RNA derived from unsorted whole blood. The sample consisted of peripheral blood. The receptor was isolated from a man in his forties with primary liver carcinoma and hepatitis B virus infection.

The CDR3 loop is CASSFYGAGDMQYF. In nucleotides, the CDR3 is TGTGCCAGCAGCTTCTATGGGGCCGGAGATATGCAGTATTTT. V usage is TRBV11-2 and J usage is TRBJ2-3; a weak D match, TRBD1 (5 bases). Germline CDR1 SGHAT, CDR2 FQNNGV. This CDR3 contains 14 residues.